One and the same sample provided the 23 T cell receptor beta chains below, sequenced in a study of beta chain features in type 1 diabetes. Expressed TCRB transcripts were sequenced after all isolated RNA was converted to cDNA. TCRdb's copy holds only in-frame clones and misses some; the assay was immunoSEQ multiplex PCR. This table holds 500,000 to 700,000 clones, 15% to 17% found once. The specimen was naive CD4+ T cells from blood. These receptors were taken from a man younger than 35 in good health.

Here the CDR3 reads CASSAGKGARGYTF. In nucleotides, the CDR3 is TGTGCCAGCAGTGCGGGAAAGGGGGCCCGGGGCTACACCTTC. The J gene is TRBJ1-2, the V gene TRBV25-1; 7 bases agree with TRBD1. Germline V lookup: CDR1 MGHDK, CDR2 SYGVNS. Trimming cost V 4 bases and J 8 bases; bases outside gene matches: 10. The CDR3 length is 14 residues.

The chain uses TRBV28 and TRBJ2-1; 12 bases match TRBD2. This CDR3 has 16 residues. Germline-derived CDR1 and CDR2 are MDHEN and SYDVKM. V shed 7 bases, J shed 9 bases, and the junction held 13 bases outside the gene matches. The CDR3 region is CASKRRRLAGDVEQFF. The DNA of the CDR3 is TGTGCCAGCAAGCGGCGTAGACTAGCGGGAGACGTTGAGCAGTTCTTC.

This clone has a handful of counts. In the same sample, other DNA sequences code for this CDR3. The chain uses TRBV9 and TRBJ2-2, with 8 nucleotides matching TRBD1. The CDR3 loop spans 15 amino acids. Unmatched junction bases numbered 3, after V lost 4 bases and J lost 1 base. CDR1 and CDR2 from the germline V gene are SGDLS and YYNGEE. CDR3 nucleotides: TGTGCCAGCAGCCCCGGGACAGGGAACACCGGGGAGCTGTTTTTT. Its protein product is CASSPGTGNTGELFF. Using reference TRBV9 and TRBJ2-2 for the parts outside the CDR3, the full variable domain is DSGVTQTPKHLITATGQRVTLRCSPRSGDLSVYWYQQSLDQGLQFLIQYYNGEERAKGNILERFSAQQFPDLHSELNLSSLELGDSALYFCASSPGTGNTGELFFGEGSRLTVL.

The sample holds a few counts of this clone. The chain couples TRBV11-2 to TRBJ2-5; D possibly corresponds to TRBD2 (5 bases). This CDR3 spans 15 amino acids. The germline V gene encodes CDR1 SGHAT and CDR2 FQNNGV. V was cut by 2 bases and J by 3 bases, with 13 bases left in between. For the CDR3, the DNA is TGTGCCAGCAGCTTAATTCCTCTGCGGGAAGAGACCCAGTACTTC. Translation: CASSLIPLREETQYF.

The chain joins TRBV7-3 to TRBJ2-7, with D perhaps TRBD2 (5 bases). V was clipped by 5 bases and J by 2 bases, with 16 bases between them. From germline, CDR1 is SGHTA and CDR2 FQGTGA. CDR3 length equals 15 residues. The chain's CDR3 is CASSHGSGGPYEQYF. CDR3 coding DNA: TGTGCCAGCAGCCATGGCTCCGGCGGGCCCTACGAGCAGTACTTC.

V usage is TRBV28 and J usage is TRBJ2-5; TRBD2 might be the D (7 bases). The CDR3 runs 15 residues. Germline V gene lookup returns CDR1 MDHEN and CDR2 SYDVKM. Trimming took 2 bases from V and 9 from J, leaving 19 bases between them. In DNA, the CDR3 is TGTGCCAGCAGTTTAGGGGCTAGCGGTCCAGGGGCCCAGTACTTC. Amino acid sequence: CASSLGASGPGAQYF.

The chain links TRBV7-2 to TRBJ2-1, with 7 bases that match TRBD1. V was clipped by 5 bases and J by 0 bases; unmatched bases: 10. This CDR3 has 17 amino acids. CDR1 and CDR2 from the germline V gene are SGHTA and FQGNSA. As DNA, the CDR3 is TGTGCCAGCAGCCCAGGGCCGACAGGGAGCTCCTACAATGAGCAGTTCTTC. It is translated as CASSPGPTGSSYNEQFF.

This clone has more than one count but fewer than ten. The J gene is TRBJ1-2, the V gene TRBV12-5; no clear D. Germline V CDR1 and CDR2: LGHNT, FRNRAP. There are 14 residues in the CDR3. The germline V and J ends were trimmed by 2 bases and 6 bases, with 13 bases remaining between them. This chain's CDR3 is CASGLSYRRNGYTF. DNA for the CDR3: TGTGCTAGTGGTTTGAGCTATCGACGGAATGGCTACACCTTC.

This clone was observed a handful of times. This chain uses TRBV18 with TRBJ1-5; D gene uncertain. The germline V gene has CDR1 KGHSH and CDR2 LQKENI. The CDR3 has 17 amino acids. V lost 3 bases to trimming and J lost 1 base, with 16 bases between them. The CDR3 loop reads CASSPSYGRGSNQPQHF. CDR3 in DNA: TGTGCCAGCTCACCTAGTTACGGACGAGGGAGCAATCAGCCCCAGCATTTT.

This clone was recorded a few times. The chain joins TRBV10-3 to TRBJ1-1; no firm D call. V shed 6 bases and J shed 0 bases, with 5 bases lying between them. The CDR3 runs to 12 residues. Germline V gene sequence: CDR1 ENHRY, CDR2 SYGVKD. CDR3 sequence: CAIRGMNTEAFF. Here the CDR3 DNA reads TGTGCCATCAGGGGGATGAACACTGAAGCTTTCTTT.

V usage is TRBV28 and J usage is TRBJ2-3, with 10 bases identical to TRBD1. The germline V gene encodes CDR1 MDHEN and CDR2 SYDVKM. This CDR3 comprises 15 residues. The J segment lost 3 bases and the V segment lost 4 bases, leaving 4 bases of the junction unmatched. Here the CDR3 reads CASSSPGQGTDTQYF. The DNA for the CDR3 is TGTGCCAGCAGTTCGCCGGGACAGGGGACAGATACGCAGTATTTT.

About this clone itself: In the same sample, other DNA sequences code for this CDR3. The chain combines TRBV9 with TRBJ1-1; unclear D gene. V was pared by 4 bases and J by 3 bases, with 10 bases between. Germline V gives CDR1 SGDLS, CDR2 YYNGEE. The CDR3 runs 13 residues. The CDR3 bases are TGTGCCAGCAGCCTCGGGCGGGACACTGAAGCTTTCTTT. Residues: CASSLGRDTEAFF.

In its sample, this clone was seen a few times. An end of the junction differs from the germline gene, which may be a read error. The chain couples TRBV19 to TRBJ1-5, with TRBD1 as a possible D gene (5 bases). The CDR3 is made up of 12 amino acids. Germline loops: CDR1 LNHDA, CDR2 SQIVND (reference sequence). The CDR3 region is CASSMDPRTLNF. CDR3 coding DNA: TGTGCCAGTAGTATGGACCCAAGGACATTGAATTTT.

The V gene is TRBV30, the J gene TRBJ1-5; 7 bases are a match to TRBD1. The CDR3 contains 13 residues. The ends lost 5 bases at V and 4 bases at J; junction bases unmatched: 5. The germline CDR1 and CDR2 sequences are GTSNPN and SVGIG (reference sequence). CDR3 bases: TGTGCCTGGGCAGGGGGAATAAATCAGCCCCAGCATTTT. This encodes CAWAGGINQPQHF.

This clone turned up a few times. This rearrangement joins TRBV27 to TRBJ2-7, with unresolved D. The V gene lost 9 bases and the J gene lost 3 bases, with 3 bases spanning the gap. The CDR3 sequence is 9 residues long. Germline lookup yields CDR1 MNHEY and CDR2 SMNVEV (reference sequence). The CDR3 DNA sequence: TGTGCCAGGAACTACGAGCAGTACTTC. As protein: CARNYEQYF.

The chain uses TRBV7-2 and TRBJ1-4; unclear D gene. V was shortened by 0 bases and J by 0 bases, with 11 bases between the two germline ends. CDR1 is SGHTA, CDR2 FQGNSA, per germline. CDR3 length: 17 residues. The CDR3 region is CASSLAVFTATNEKLFF. The DNA of the CDR3 is TGTGCCAGCAGCTTAGCGGTCTTCACTGCAACTAATGAAAAACTGTTTTTT. The whole variable domain, remainder taken from reference TRBV7-2 and TRBJ1-4, is GAGVSQSPSNKVTEKGKDVELRCDPISGHTALYWYRQSLGQGLEFLIYFQGNSAPDKSGLPSDRFSAERTGGSVSTLTIQRTQQEDSAVYLCASSLAVFTATNEKLFFGSGTQLSVL.

This clone was counted between two and nine times. Other DNA sequences in the same sample also yield this CDR3. CDR3 coding DNA: TGCGCCAGCAGCCTACGGGACGAGCAGTACTTC. It specifies CASSLRDEQYF. The V and J genes are TRBV5-1 and TRBJ2-7, with D uncertain. V was shortened by 4 bases and J by 5 bases, with 7 bases between the two germline ends. This CDR3 comprises 11 residues. CDR1 SGHRS and CDR2 YFSETQ come from the germline V gene.

The chain uses TRBV4-1 and TRBJ2-6, with D possibly matching TRBD2 (5 bases). This CDR3 region has 19 residues. The V gene's germline CDR1 is MGHRA and CDR2 YSYEKL. The ends were cut back, 0 bases at V and 0 bases at J, with 15 bases in the middle. The CDR3 DNA reads as TGCGCCAGCAGCCAAGACGTCGGGAAGTCTCCCTCTGGGGCCAACGTCCTGACTTTC. Amino acids: CASSQDVGKSPSGANVLTF.

The rearrangement links TRBV15 to TRBJ1-5; D not resolved. The V gene's germline CDR1 is LNHNV and CDR2 YYDKDF (reference sequence). There are 15 residues in the CDR3. The ends were cut back, 3 bases at V and 0 bases at J, with 9 bases in the middle. The CDR3 region is CATSSGPYSNQPQHF. The DNA of the CDR3 is TGTGCCACCAGCAGCGGCCCGTATAGCAATCAGCCCCAGCATTTT.

The DNA for the CDR3 is TGTGCCAGCAGCCTCAGCCCGGGACAGGGGTCCCTTAACTATGGCTACACCTTC. It yields the protein CASSLSPGQGSLNYGYTF. The V gene is TRBV27, the J gene TRBJ1-2; 10 bases fit TRBD1. Germline CDR1 MNHEY, CDR2 SMNVEV (reference sequence). The CDR3 runs 18 residues. With V trimmed by 6 bases and J by 1 base, 14 bases remained unmatched.

This clone was picked up a small number of times. The chain recombines TRBV9 with TRBJ2-3; D is undetermined. This CDR3 contains 13 residues. Trimming took 3 bases from V and 4 from J, leaving 9 bases between them. In germline, CDR1 is SGDLS, CDR2 YYNGEE. CDR3 sequence: CASSAMSPDTQYF. The CDR3 DNA reads TGTGCCAGCAGCGCAATGAGTCCAGATACGCAGTATTTT. The variable domain in full, completed from reference TRBV9 and TRBJ2-3, reads DSGVTQTPKHLITATGQRVTLRCSPRSGDLSVYWYQQSLDQGLQFLIQYYNGEERAKGNILERFSAQQFPDLHSELNLSSLELGDSALYFCASSAMSPDTQYFGPGTRLTVL.

This clone came up a few times. The genes are TRBV28 and TRBJ2-7, with a possible D match to TRBD1 (5 bases). CDR1 is MDHEN and CDR2 is SYDVKM in the germline V gene. V was shortened by 5 bases and J by 4 bases, with 18 bases between the two germline ends. The CDR3 spans 15 residues. CDR3 protein: CASSSLVRVEYEQYF. CDR3 nucleotide sequence: TGTGCCAGCAGTAGCTTAGTCAGGGTGGAATACGAGCAGTACTTC.

In its sample, this clone was seen a few times. V gene TRBV30 combines with J gene TRBJ1-2, with 7 bases fitting TRBD1. Germline V lookup: CDR1 GTSNPN, CDR2 SVGIG (reference sequence). There are 15 residues in the CDR3. Trimming took 3 bases from V and 0 from J; bases not matched to a gene: 7. The CDR3 reads CAWRETGSPNYGYTF. In DNA, the CDR3 is TGTGCCTGGAGGGAGACAGGGTCCCCTAACTATGGCTACACCTTC. Based on the CDR3 plus reference TRBV30 and TRBJ1-2, the full variable domain is SQTIHQWPATLVQPVGSPLSLECTVEGTSNPNLYWYRQAAGRGLQLLFYSVGIGQISSEVPQNLSASRPQDRQFILSSKKLLLSDSGFYLCAWRETGSPNYGYTFGSGTRLTVV.